A selection of T cell receptor beta chains follows, all from one sample in a study of T cell responses to AZD1222 COVID-19 vaccine. Profiled with immunoSEQ multiplex PCR; TCRdb holds only in-frame clones, not every one. This sample has some 120,000 clones, with about 89% found just once. This sample comprised peripheral blood, obtained on day 0 of AZD1222 vaccination. These receptors originate from an adult in good health. The CDR3 runs from the conserved cysteine through the conserved F or W. D genes are given only for firm matches. For some rows the clone size is stated as once, few or many, or as a class when expanded; others skip it.

j_call | d_call | v_call | clone_size | cdr3_aa | cdr3_nt
TRBJ1-2 | NA | TRBV15 | once | CATSRDQGGYTF | TGTGCCACCAGCAGAGATCAGGGGGGCTACACCTTC
TRBJ2-2 | TRBD1 | TRBV19 | NA | CASTGVGQAGGGELFF | TGTGCCAGTACTGGGGTAGGACAGGCAGGAGGCGGGGAGCTGTTTTTT
TRBJ1-3 | NA | TRBV11-2 | NA | CASSRPGSSGNTIYF | TGTGCCAGCAGCCGGCCCGGGAGCTCTGGAAACACCATATATTTT
TRBJ2-1 | NA | TRBV3-1/TRBV3-2 | NA | CASSQDSGYNEQFF | TGTGCCAGCAGCCAGGACAGTGGCTACAATGAGCAGTTCTTC
TRBJ1-2 | NA | TRBV14 | NA | CASSQLPGGHGYTF | TGTGCCAGCAGCCAATTGCCAGGAGGGCATGGCTACACCTTC
TRBJ1-2 | TRBD1 | TRBV5-1 | NA | CASRRQGNYGYTF | TGCGCCAGCAGGCGACAGGGAAACTATGGCTACACCTTC
TRBJ2-5 | TRBD1 | TRBV11-2 | NA | CASSHYSGTGRQETQYF | TGTGCCAGCAGCCACTACTCCGGGACAGGGAGACAAGAGACCCAGTACTTC
TRBJ2-2 | TRBD1 | TRBV9 | few | CASSRTGSGELFF | TGTGCCAGCAGCCGGACAGGGTCCGGGGAGCTGTTTTTT
TRBJ2-5 | NA | TRBV10-1 | NA | CASSESGGQETQYF | TGCGCCAGCAGTGAGTCGGGTGGGCAAGAGACCCAGTACTTC
TRBJ2-1 | NA | TRBV6-1 | NA | CASSEGPYNEQFF | TGTGCCAGCAGTGAAGGTCCCTACAATGAGCAGTTCTTC
TRBJ1-5 | TRBD1 | TRBV9 | NA | CASSVGDRDDQPQHF | TGTGCCAGCAGCGTTGGGGACAGGGACGATCAGCCCCAGCATTTT
TRBJ1-4 | TRBD1 | TRBV2 | NA | CASSGQGLNEKLFF | TGTGCCAGCAGCGGACAGGGGTTAAATGAAAAACTGTTTTTT
TRBJ1-5 | NA | TRBV6-1 | few | CASSEAGGLYQPQHF | TGTGCCAGCAGTGAAGCAGGGGGTCTGTATCAGCCCCAGCATTTT
TRBJ1-1 | TRBD1 | TRBV9 | NA | CASSIVGQGNTEAFF | TGTGCCAGCAGCATCGTTGGACAGGGGAACACTGAAGCTTTCTTT
TRBJ1-2 | NA | TRBV19 | NA | CASSIRSDSNGYTF | TGTGCCAGTAGTATTAGGTCGGACTCAAATGGCTACACCTTC
TRBJ1-4 | NA | TRBV9 | once | CASSVAAGLNTPNEKLFF | TGTGCCAGCAGCGTAGCTGCAGGACTAAACACACCAAATGAAAAACTGTTTTTT
TRBJ2-5 | NA | TRBV7-8 | NA | CASSLVSAETQYF | TGTGCCAGCAGCTTGGTGTCAGCCGAGACCCAGTACTTC
TRBJ2-2 | NA | TRBV30 | NA | CAWSTGELFF | TGTGCCTGGAGCACCGGGGAGCTGTTTTTT
TRBJ1-4 | TRBD1 | TRBV10-3 | NA | CAIRGTATNEKLFF | TGTGCCATCAGGGGGACAGCAACTAATGAAAAACTGTTTTTT
TRBJ1-5 | NA | TRBV2 | NA | CASRQASNQPQHF | TGTGCCAGCCGACAGGCCAGCAATCAGCCCCAGCATTTT
TRBJ2-1 | NA | TRBV30 | NA | CAWKATDSYNEQFF | TGTGCCTGGAAGGCCACTGACTCCTACAATGAGCAGTTCTTC
TRBJ2-5 | TRBD1 | TRBV5-1 | few | CASSPAGGSWETQYF | TGCGCCAGCAGCCCTGCAGGGGGCTCATGGGAGACCCAGTACTTC
TRBJ2-2 | NA | TRBV12-3/TRBV12-4 | NA | CAGGQTTTGELFF | TGTGCCGGAGGCCAGACTACCACCGGGGAGCTGTTTTTT
TRBJ2-1 | NA | TRBV11-3 | NA | CASSLDPRQNEQFF | TGTGCCAGCAGCTTAGATCCAAGGCAAAATGAGCAGTTCTTC
TRBJ1-2 | NA | TRBV28 | once | CASSPPGERLYGYTF | TGTGCCAGCAGTCCCCCGGGGGAGCGCCTCTATGGCTACACCTTC
TRBJ2-6 | NA | TRBV29-1 | NA | CSVAASGANVLTF | TGCAGCGTTGCGGCTTCTGGGGCCAACGTCCTGACTTTC
TRBJ2-1 | TRBD1 | TRBV13 | NA | CASSRMTGFNEQFF | TGTGCCAGCAGCCGGATGACAGGGTTCAATGAGCAGTTCTTC
TRBJ2-7 | TRBD1 | TRBV13 | NA | CASSHGQGPYEQYF | TGTGCCAGCAGCCACGGACAGGGTCCCTACGAGCAGTACTTC
TRBJ2-2 | TRBD1 | TRBV7-3 | NA | CASSLSGQGETGELFF | TGTGCCAGCAGCTTAAGTGGACAGGGGGAAACCGGGGAGCTGTTTTTT
TRBJ1-6 | NA | TRBV25-1 | NA | CASRKDVALHF | TGTGCCAGCAGAAAGGACGTGGCCCTCCACTTT
TRBJ2-1 | TRBD1 | TRBV7-3 | once | CASSPDRGRLNEQFF | TGTGCCAGCAGCCCAGACAGGGGCCGCCTCAATGAGCAGTTCTTC
TRBJ1-2 | TRBD1 | TRBV18 | NA | CASSPPGQWNYGYTF | TGTGCCAGCTCACCTCCGGGACAGTGGAACTATGGCTACACCTTC